This T cell receptor (beta chain) came from a study of patients and donors after allogeneic stem cell transplantation. TCRdb reprocessed the RT-PCR reads with MiXCR, giving one entry per CDR3 protein. The table has about 960,000 distinct CDR3 sequences, more than 15% seen once; the top ten hold around 6%. The CDR3 consists of 12 residues. Germline V gives CDR1 DFQATT, CDR2 SNEGSKA (reference sequence). With 6 bases removed from V and 1 base from J, the gap between germline ends came to 9 bases. This clonotype has a handful of counts. The sample consisted of blood, either unsorted or a sorted T cell fraction (not recorded which). This receptor was obtained from a human donor who was either an allogeneic HSCT recipient or a stem cell or donor lymphocyte infusion donor (not recorded which). It is not recorded whose cells these are; they may come from a transplant donor. The chain couples TRBV20-1 to TRBJ1-1, with unresolved D. Here the CDR3 reads CSARSKNTEAFF. The CDR3 nucleotides are TGCAGTGCGAGGAGCAAGAACACTGAAGCTTTCTTT.